This entry features one T cell receptor (beta chain) sequence. Seattle enrolled patients during active infection and tracked them longitudinally. V was shortened by 5 bases and J by 6 bases, with 20 bases between the two germline ends. Germline V CDR1 and CDR2: MNHEY, SVGEGT. The CDR3 loop spans 16 amino acids. The data were taken from a study of blood T cell repertoires in COVID-19. Background on the study: Whether acute or convalescent, the COVID-19 samples came from the United States, Italy and Spain.

Sequencing used immunoSEQ multiplex PCR; TCRdb keeps in-frame clones, though not all of them. The top ten hold 10% to 15% of the sample, which has some 450,000 clones, 88% seen once. The sequence came from a woman in her forties or fifties with COVID-19, enrolled during active disease. The sample comprised peripheral blood. This sequence joins TRBV6-2 or TRBV6-3 and TRBJ1-5; possible D gene TRBD1, 5 bases. This CDR3 reads CASSTSTQGIGQPQHF. The CDR3, as DNA: TGTGCCAGCAGTACCTCCACCCAGGGAATTGGTCAGCCCCAGCATTTT.